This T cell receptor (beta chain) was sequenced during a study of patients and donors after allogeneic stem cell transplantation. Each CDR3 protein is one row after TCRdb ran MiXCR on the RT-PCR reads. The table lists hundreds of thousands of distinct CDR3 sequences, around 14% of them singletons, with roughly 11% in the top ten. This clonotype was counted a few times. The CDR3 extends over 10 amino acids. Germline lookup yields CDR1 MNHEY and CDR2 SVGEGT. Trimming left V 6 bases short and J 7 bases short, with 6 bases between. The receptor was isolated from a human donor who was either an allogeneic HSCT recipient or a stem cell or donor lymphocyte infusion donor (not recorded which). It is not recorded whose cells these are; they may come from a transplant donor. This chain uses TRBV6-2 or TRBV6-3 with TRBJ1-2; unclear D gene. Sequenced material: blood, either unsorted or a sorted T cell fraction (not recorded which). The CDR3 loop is CASRAGGYTF. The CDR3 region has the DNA TGTGCCAGCAGGGCAGGTGGCTACACCTTC.